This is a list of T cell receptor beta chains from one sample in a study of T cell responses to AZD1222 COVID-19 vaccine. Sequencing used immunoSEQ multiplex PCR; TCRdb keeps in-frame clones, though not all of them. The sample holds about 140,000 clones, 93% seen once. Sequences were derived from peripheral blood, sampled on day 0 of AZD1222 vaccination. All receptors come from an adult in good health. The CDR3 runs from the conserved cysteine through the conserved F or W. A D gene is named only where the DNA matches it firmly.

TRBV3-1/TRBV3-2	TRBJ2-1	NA	CASSQSAYNNEQFF	TGTGCCAGCAGCCAATCCGCCTATAACAATGAGCAGTTCTTC
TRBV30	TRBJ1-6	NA	CAWSAGQNNSPLHF	TGTGCCTGGAGTGCCGGGCAGAATAATTCACCCCTCCACTTT
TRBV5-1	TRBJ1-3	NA	CASSSGFGGGNTIYF	TGCGCCAGCAGCTCAGGTTTCGGCGGTGGAAACACCATATATTTT
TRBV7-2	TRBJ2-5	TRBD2	CASSAQRGFPLRAQYF	TGTGCCAGCAGCGCCCAGCGGGGGTTTCCCCTCCGGGCCCAGTACTTC
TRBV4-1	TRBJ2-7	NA	CASSLRGEQYF	TGCGCCAGCAGCTTAAGGGGGGAACAGTACTTC
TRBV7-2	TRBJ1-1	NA	CASSARPGETEAFF	TGTGCCAGCAGCGCGCGCCCGGGGGAGACGGAAGCTTTCTTT
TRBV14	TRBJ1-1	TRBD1	CASSRQGLGEAFF	TGTGCCAGCAGCCGACAGGGGCTGGGCGAAGCTTTCTTT
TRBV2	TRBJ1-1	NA	CASSERGAGGMNTEAFF	TGTGCCAGCAGTGAACGGGGGGCAGGAGGAATGAACACTGAAGCTTTCTTT
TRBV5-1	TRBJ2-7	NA	CASTLQGRGYEQYF	TGCGCCAGCACGCTACAGGGCCGCGGCTACGAGCAGTACTTC
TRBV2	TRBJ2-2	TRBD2	CASTRLAGNTGELFF	TGTGCCAGCACCCGGCTAGCGGGAAACACCGGGGAGCTGTTTTTT
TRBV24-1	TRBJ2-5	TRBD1	CATSDSTGPGETQYF	TGTGCCACCAGTGACTCGACAGGGCCCGGGGAGACCCAGTACTTC
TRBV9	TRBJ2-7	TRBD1	CASSGQGYRDEQYF	TGTGCCAGCAGCGGACAGGGGTACAGGGACGAGCAGTACTTC
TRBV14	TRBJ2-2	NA	CASSPKLGPGELFF	TGTGCCAGCAGCCCCAAACTAGGACCCGGGGAGCTGTTTTTT
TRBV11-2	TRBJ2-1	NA	CASSPGPQTGINEQFF	TGTGCCAGCAGCCCGGGACCTCAAACCGGGATCAATGAGCAGTTCTTC
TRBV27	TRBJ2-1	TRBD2	CASSLRASGSLWNEQFF	TGTGCCAGCAGTTTACGGGCTAGCGGGAGCCTTTGGAATGAGCAGTTCTTC
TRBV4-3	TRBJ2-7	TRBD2	CASSPGTSGYYEQYF	TGCGCCAGCAGCCCGGGGACTAGCGGATACTACGAGCAGTACTTC
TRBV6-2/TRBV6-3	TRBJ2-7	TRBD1	CASSPITGALNHEQYF	TGTGCCAGCAGCCCTATTACAGGGGCCTTGAACCACGAGCAGTACTTC
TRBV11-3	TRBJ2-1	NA	CASSLARRGEQFF	TGTGCCAGCAGCTTAGCGCGTCGGGGGGAGCAGTTCTTC
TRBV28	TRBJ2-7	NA	CASTNAGNPDYEQYF	TGTGCCAGCACTAACGCCGGGAACCCCGACTACGAGCAGTACTTC
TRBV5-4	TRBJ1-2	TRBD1	CASSWDREGYTF	TGTGCCAGCAGCTGGGACAGGGAAGGCTACACCTTC
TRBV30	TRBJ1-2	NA	CAWRPGEYGYTF	TGTGCCTGGAGACCGGGAGAATATGGCTACACCTTC
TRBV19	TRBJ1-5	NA	CASSVRPGGQPQHF	TGTGCCAGTAGTGTTAGACCCGGAGGTCAGCCCCAGCATTTT
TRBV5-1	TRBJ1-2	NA	CASSLGQGTYGYTF	TGCGCCAGCAGCTTGGGTCAGGGTACCTATGGCTACACCTTC
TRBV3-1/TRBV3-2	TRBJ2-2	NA	CASSRTGGMDTGELFF	TGTGCCAGCAGCAGAACTGGCGGGATGGACACCGGGGAGCTGTTTTTT
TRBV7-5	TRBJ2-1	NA	CARSPDRGTYNEQFF	TGTGCCAGAAGCCCCGACAGGGGAACCTACAATGAGCAGTTCTTC
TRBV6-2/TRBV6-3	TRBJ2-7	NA	CASSKADRFSYEQYF	TGTGCCAGCAGTAAGGCGGACAGATTCTCCTACGAGCAGTACTTC
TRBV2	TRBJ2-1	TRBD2	CASSEIAGGPRYNEQFF	TGTGCCAGCAGTGAGATAGCGGGGGGGCCCCGGTACAATGAGCAGTTCTTC